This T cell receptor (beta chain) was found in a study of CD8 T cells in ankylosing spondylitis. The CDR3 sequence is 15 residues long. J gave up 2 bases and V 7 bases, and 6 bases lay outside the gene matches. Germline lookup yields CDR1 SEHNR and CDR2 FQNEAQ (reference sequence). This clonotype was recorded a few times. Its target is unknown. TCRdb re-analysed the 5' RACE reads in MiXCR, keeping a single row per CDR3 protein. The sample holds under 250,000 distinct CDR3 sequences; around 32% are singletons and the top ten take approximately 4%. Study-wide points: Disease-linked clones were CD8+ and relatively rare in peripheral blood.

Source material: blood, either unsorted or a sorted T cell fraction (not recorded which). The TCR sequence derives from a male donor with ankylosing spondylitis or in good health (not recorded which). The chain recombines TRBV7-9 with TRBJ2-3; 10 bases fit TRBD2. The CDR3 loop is CASNQLAGPTDTQYF. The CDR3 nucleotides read TGTGCCAGCAACCAACTAGCGGGACCCACAGATACGCAGTATTTT.